These 7 T cell receptor beta chains came from one sample sequenced in a study of blood T cells in healthy people across ages. The second PCR ran about 6 to 12 cycles with a sample-barcoded 5' primer and J-beta primers. TCRdb re-analysed the 5' RACE reads in MiXCR, keeping a single row per CDR3 protein. The data show around 710,000 distinct CDR3 sequences, roughly 43% seen once. Sequencing was performed on blood. Every receptor here comes from a woman in her fifties or sixties in good health.

The genes are TRBV2 and TRBJ2-3; 8 bases line up with TRBD1. The germline CDR1 and CDR2 sequences are SNHLY and FYNNEI. J gave up 1 base and V 7 bases, and 4 bases lay outside the gene matches. The CDR3 extends over 14 amino acids. The CDR3 region is CASTLDRGTDTQYF. The CDR3 nucleotides read TGTGCCAGCACCCTGGACAGGGGCACAGATACGCAGTATTTT.

This clonotype has ten or more counts. Possible read error: a much larger clone is one base away. V usage is TRBV20-1 and J usage is TRBJ2-1, with TRBD2 matching 11 bases. The DNA matches TRBJ2-7 better at its end, which makes the J call doubtful. CDR1 is DFQATT, CDR2 SNEGSKA, per germline (reference sequence). The CDR3 is 15 residues long. The CDR3 DNA sequence: TGCAGTGCTCTGGGACTAGCGGAGCGATACAATGAGCAGTACTTC. Residues: CSALGLAERYNEQYF.

The rearrangement uses TRBV5-1 and TRBJ1-2; no definite D call. Germline V lookup: CDR1 SGHRS, CDR2 YFSETQ. This CDR3 is 13 amino acids long. V was shortened by 2 bases and J by 2 bases, with 7 bases between the two germline ends. The CDR3: CASSFTQNYGYTF. In nucleotides, the CDR3 is TGCGCCAGCAGCTTTACCCAGAACTATGGCTACACCTTC.

The gene calls are TRBV12-3 or TRBV12-4 and TRBJ2-7; TRBD1 matches at 11 bases. Trimming cost V 6 bases and J 2 bases; bases outside gene matches: 3. The CDR3 sequence is 14 residues long. The CDR3 reads CASRSGQGAYEQYF. CDR3 DNA sequence: TGTGCCAGCAGGTCGGGACAGGGGGCCTACGAGCAGTACTTC.

The chain carries TRBV29-1 and TRBJ1-2; D perhaps matches TRBD1 (5 bases). The germline V and J ends were trimmed by 6 bases and 8 bases, with 19 bases remaining between them. There are 13 residues in the CDR3. Germline V gene lookup returns CDR1 SQVTM and CDR2 ANQGSEA. CDR3 sequence: CSVNEQGNWGYTF. The CDR3 DNA reads TGCAGCGTAAACGAGCAGGGTAACTGGGGCTACACCTTC.

The chain carries TRBV12-3 or TRBV12-4 and TRBJ1-2; perhaps TRBD1 as D (6 bases). Trimming left V 2 bases short and J 6 bases short, with 10 bases between. CDR3 length equals 13 residues. The CDR3 here is CASSLTGINGYTF. For the CDR3, the DNA is TGTGCCAGCAGTTTAACAGGGATAAATGGCTACACCTTC.

This clonotype was seen a few times. The chain joins TRBV13 to TRBJ2-7, with 8 bases aligning to TRBD2. Germline values: CDR1 PRHDT, CDR2 FYEKMQ (reference sequence). Trimming took 3 bases from V and 1 from J; bases not matched to a gene: 5. This CDR3 region has 15 residues. The CDR3 DNA reads as TGTGCCAGCAGCTTGTGGAAGCGGGAGTCCTACGAGCAGTACTTC. It yields the protein CASSLWKRESYEQYF.